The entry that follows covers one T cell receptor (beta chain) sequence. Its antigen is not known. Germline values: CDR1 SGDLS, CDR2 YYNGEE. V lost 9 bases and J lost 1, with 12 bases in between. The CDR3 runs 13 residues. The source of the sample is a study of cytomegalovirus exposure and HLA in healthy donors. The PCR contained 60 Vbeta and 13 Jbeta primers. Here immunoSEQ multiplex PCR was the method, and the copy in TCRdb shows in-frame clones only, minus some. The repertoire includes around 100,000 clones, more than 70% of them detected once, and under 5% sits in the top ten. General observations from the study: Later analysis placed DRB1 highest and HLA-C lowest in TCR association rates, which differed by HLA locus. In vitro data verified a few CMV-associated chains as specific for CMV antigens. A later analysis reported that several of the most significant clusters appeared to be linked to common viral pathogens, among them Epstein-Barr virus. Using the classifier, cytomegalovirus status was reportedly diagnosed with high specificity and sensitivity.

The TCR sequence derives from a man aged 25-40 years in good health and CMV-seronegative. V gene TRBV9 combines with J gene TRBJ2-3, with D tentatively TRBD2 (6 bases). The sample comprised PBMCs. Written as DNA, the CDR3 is TGTGCCATCGGGGAGCGGGGCACAGATACGCAGTATTTT. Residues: CAIGERGTDTQYF.